These 32 T cell receptor beta chains originate from one sample sequenced in a study of OX40 agonist ivuxolimab in advanced cancers. Repertoires were generated with immunoSEQ multiplex PCR, while TCRdb's copy carries only in-frame clones and drops some. Here the sample spans about 91,000 clones, approximately 90% being singletons. The source was CD4+ or CD8+ T cells sorted from blood, collected in a trial of the OX40 agonist ivuxolimab. The receptors here all came from an adult with an advanced solid tumor such as melanoma, head and neck, liver or kidney cancer.

This chain uses TRBV15 with TRBJ2-3; D remains ambiguous. Trimming cost V 0 bases and J 4 bases, with 8 bases left between them. Germline CDR1 is LNHNV and CDR2 is YYDKDF (reference sequence). The CDR3 loop spans 14 amino acids. DNA for the CDR3: TGTGCCACCAGCAGAGATCACGGACCAGATACGCAGTATTTT. Encoded protein: CATSRDHGPDTQYF.

This clone was seen a few times. The chain combines TRBV30 with TRBJ2-3; D gene uncertain. Per the germline V gene, CDR1 is GTSNPN and CDR2 is SVGIG (reference sequence). V was trimmed by 3 bases and J by 2 bases, leaving 12 bases between them. The CDR3 is made up of 14 amino acids. The DNA of the CDR3 is TGTGCCTGGAGCTCGGGCGGACCCACAGATACGCAGTATTTT. Protein sequence: CAWSSGGPTDTQYF.

This chain links TRBV28 with TRBJ1-1, with a tentative D call TRBD1 (5 bases). The CDR3 has 14 residues. The V gene's germline CDR1 is MDHEN and CDR2 SYDVKM. Trimming left V 8 bases short and J 2 bases short, with 15 bases between. CDR3 loop: CASWQGLGNTEAFF. The DNA for the CDR3 is TGTGCCAGCTGGCAGGGATTAGGCAACACTGAAGCTTTCTTT.

The rearrangement joins TRBV5-1 to TRBJ2-7; 8 positions agree with TRBD1. The J segment lost 0 bases and the V segment lost 6 bases, leaving 5 bases of the junction unmatched. CDR1 and CDR2 (germline): SGHRS, YFSETQ. This CDR3 comprises 14 residues. Written as DNA, the CDR3 is TGCGCCAGCAACCCGGACAGGGTCTCCTACGAGCAGTACTTC. It is translated as CASNPDRVSYEQYF.

This clone came up once. The chain links TRBV27 to TRBJ1-1; D call uncertain. The V gene's germline CDR1 is MNHEY and CDR2 SMNVEV (reference sequence). This CDR3 comprises 14 residues. Between the trimmed V and J ends, which lost 2 bases and 1 base, there was a span of 8 bases. The CDR3 nucleotides are TGTGCCAGCAGTTTAATCGCGGCGAACACTGAAGCTTTCTTT. It specifies CASSLIAANTEAFF.

This chain joins TRBV5-1 and TRBJ1-2; TRBD1 is a possible D gene (5 bases). V was pared by 0 bases and J by 4 bases, with 7 bases between. The CDR3 length is 13 residues. Per the germline V gene, CDR1 is SGHRS and CDR2 is YFSETQ. CDR3 nucleotides: TGCGCCAGCAGCTTGGAAGGGGTCTATGGCTACACCTTC. Protein sequence: CASSLEGVYGYTF.

The chain recombines TRBV28 with TRBJ2-1; 12 nucleotides match TRBD2. J was trimmed by 0 bases and V by 6 bases; bases with no gene match: 6. Germline CDR1 reads MDHEN; CDR2 reads SYDVKM. This CDR3 contains 17 residues. The CDR3: CASRGLAGRSSYNEQFF. In DNA form, the CDR3 reads TGTGCCAGCAGGGGACTAGCGGGCCGGAGCTCCTACAATGAGCAGTTCTTC.

This clone has a handful of counts. The rearrangement uses TRBV11-3 and TRBJ2-1; a weak D match, TRBD2 (6 bases). Trimming cost V 8 bases and J 0 bases, with 14 bases left between them. Germline V gives CDR1 SGHNT, CDR2 YENEEA. This CDR3 spans 15 amino acids. CDR3 sequence reads: CASVRGRGSYNEQFF. CDR3 nucleotides: TGTGCCAGCGTCCGGGGGAGAGGCTCCTACAATGAGCAGTTCTTC. Full variable domain (rest looked up from reference TRBV11-3 and TRBJ2-1): EAGVVQSPRYKIIEKKQPVAFWCNPISGHNTLYWYLQNLGQGPELLIRYENEEAVDDSQLPKDRFSAERLKGVDSTLKIQPAELGDSAVYLCASVRGRGSYNEQFFGPGTRLTVL.

The CDR3 coding sequence is TGTGCCAGCAGTGAGCTAGCGGGAGTTTTTGAGACCCAGTACTTC. This sequence encodes CASSELAGVFETQYF. The chain employs TRBV6-1 and TRBJ2-5, with 10 positions matching TRBD2. CDR1 MNHNS and CDR2 SASEGT come from the germline V gene. The length of the CDR3 is 15 residues. Trimming cost V 3 bases and J 5 bases; bases outside gene matches: 6.

J is TRBJ1-2 and V is TRBV27, with 7 positions matching TRBD1. The V gene end was trimmed by 6 bases and the J gene end by 1 base; junction bases not matched to a gene: 8. Germline values: CDR1 MNHEY, CDR2 SMNVEV (reference sequence). This CDR3 has 15 residues. CDR3 residues: CASRSTGEGNYGYTF. The DNA for the CDR3 is TGTGCCAGCAGAAGTACAGGGGAGGGTAACTATGGCTACACCTTC.

The chain carries TRBV6-1 and TRBJ2-7; tentatively, D is TRBD2 (5 bases). CDR3 length: 11 residues. V was cut by 6 bases and J by 7 bases, with 10 bases left in between. Germline lookup yields CDR1 MNHNS and CDR2 SASEGT. CDR3 nucleotides: TGTGCCAGCAGCCGGGAAGGGGAGCAGTACTTC. It yields the protein CASSREGEQYF.

CDR3 in DNA: TGTGCCAGCAGTGATTCCGGCAGCAGGGACTACGAGCAGTACTTC. Its protein product is CASSDSGSRDYEQYF. The chain combines TRBV25-1 with TRBJ2-7; tentatively, D is TRBD1 (5 bases). CDR1 and CDR2 (germline): MGHDK, SYGVNS. This CDR3 contains 15 residues. Trimming shortened V by 3 bases and J by 3 bases, and 15 bases separated the two germline ends.

The V call is TRBV25-1, the J call TRBJ1-1; TRBD1 agrees at 9 bases. Per germline, CDR1 MGHDK and CDR2 SYGVNS. The length of the CDR3 is 15 residues. The junction had 4 bases not matched to a gene; V was cut back by 3 bases and J by 2 bases. CDR3 DNA: TGTGCCAGCAGTGATCCGGGACAGGGTAACACTGAAGCTTTCTTT. It encodes CASSDPGQGNTEAFF.

This clone was found a few times. V usage is TRBV5-1 and J usage is TRBJ2-2, with 7 bases lining up with TRBD1. CDR1 SGHRS and CDR2 YFSETQ come from the germline V gene. Losses at the gene ends were 0 bases for V and 6 bases for J; bases not matched to a gene: 5. The CDR3 runs 15 residues. The CDR3 region has the DNA TGCGCCAGCAGCTTGGATGTACAGGGGTCCGGGGAGCTGTTTTTT. Its protein product is CASSLDVQGSGELFF.

In regard to this clone: The same CDR3 also results from other DNA sequences found in this sample. The chain is built from TRBV4-1 and TRBJ2-1; D is uncertain. V lost 1 base to trimming and J lost 0 bases, with 4 bases between them. Germline V gives CDR1 MGHRA, CDR2 YSYEKL. The CDR3 covers 14 residues. The CDR3 reads CASSQGSSYNEQFF. Written as DNA, the CDR3 is TGCGCCAGCAGCCAAGGGAGCTCCTACAATGAGCAGTTCTTC.

The chain links TRBV6-7 to TRBJ2-7, with a tentative D call TRBD2 (5 bases). TRBV6-7 qualifies as an ORF whose function is uncertain. This CDR3 contains 15 residues. V was clipped by 5 bases and J by 0 bases, with 14 bases between them. The CDR3 reads CASSVRWRSSYEQYF. The CDR3 region has the DNA TGTGCCAGCAGTGTTAGGTGGAGGAGCTCCTACGAGCAGTACTTC.

This chain joins TRBV5-1 and TRBJ2-1, with 12 nucleotides matching TRBD2. This CDR3 spans 15 amino acids. The germline V gene encodes CDR1 SGHRS and CDR2 YFSETQ. V shed 3 bases and J 7 bases; nucleotides not matched to a gene: 5. As DNA, the CDR3 is TGCGCCAGCAGCTCGATAGGGACTAGCGGGAATGAGCAGTTCTTC. Translating gives CASSSIGTSGNEQFF.

In DNA, the CDR3 is TGTGCCAGCAGCTTGGGACTAGCGGGAGATAGGGGGCAGTTCTTC. Translating gives CASSLGLAGDRGQFF. The V gene is TRBV5-6, the J gene TRBJ2-1, with 12 bases lining up with TRBD2. Trimming removed 0 bases from V and 12 bases from J; junction bases left unmatched: 7. The CDR3 runs to 15 residues. Germline loops: CDR1 SGHDT, CDR2 YYEEEE.

The chain carries TRBV18 and TRBJ1-2; D might be TRBD1 (5 bases). With 0 bases removed from V and 8 bases from J, the gap between germline ends came to 13 bases. Germline CDR1 and CDR2: KGHSH and LQKENI. This CDR3 comprises 14 residues. This CDR3 reads CASSPPSLPGGYTF. The CDR3 DNA is TGTGCCAGCTCACCACCGAGCCTTCCAGGGGGCTACACCTTC.

The rearrangement uses TRBV29-1 and TRBJ1-1; D remains unclear. CDR1 SQVTM and CDR2 ANQGSEA come from the germline V gene. Trimming removed 7 bases from V and 4 bases from J, with 22 bases in between. The CDR3 has 15 residues. Written as DNA, the CDR3 is TGCAGCGGCCAGAATCTGGGTTCCGGCCCCACTGAAGCTTTCTTT. Translated, it gives CSGQNLGSGPTEAFF.

As to this clone: Other DNA sequences in the sample encode the same CDR3. This chain uses TRBV18 with TRBJ2-7; unclear D gene. Germline V gene sequence: CDR1 KGHSH, CDR2 LQKENI. The CDR3 has 13 residues. V was trimmed by 3 bases and J by 0 bases, leaving 6 bases between them. The CDR3 DNA sequence: TGTGCCAGCTCACCGCCCGGCTCCTACGAGCAGTACTTC. It encodes CASSPPGSYEQYF.

In this sample, this clone turned up once. The rearrangement joins TRBV28 to TRBJ2-7, with D possibly matching TRBD1 (5 bases). Trimming left V 7 bases short and J 2 bases short, with 12 bases between. CDR1 and CDR2 from the germline V gene are MDHEN and SYDVKM. This CDR3 contains 13 residues. The CDR3 sequence: CASTPGITYEQYF. The CDR3 DNA sequence: TGTGCCAGCACCCCAGGGATTACCTACGAGCAGTACTTC. Variable domain in full (rest from reference TRBV28 and TRBJ2-7): DVKVTQSSRYLVKRTGEKVFLECVQDMDHENMFWYRQDPGLGLRLIYFSYDVKMKEKGDIPEGYSVSREKKERFSLILESASTNQTSMYLCASTPGITYEQYFGPGTRLTVT.

This clone was detected once. V usage is TRBV10-3 and J usage is TRBJ2-7; 8 bases map to TRBD2. This CDR3 comprises 14 residues. V lost 10 bases and J lost 1; bases outside the gene matches: 9. Germline CDR1 is ENHRY and CDR2 is SYGVKD. In nucleotides, the CDR3 is TGTGCCACCCAGCCCGGGGGGGGGTCCTACGAGCAGTACTTC. This sequence encodes CATQPGGGSYEQYF.

V usage is TRBV5-8 and J usage is TRBJ2-3; tentative D call: TRBD1 (5 bases). This CDR3 has 16 amino acids. Trimming took 0 bases from V and 8 from J, leaving 19 bases between them. The germline gives CDR1 SGHTS, CDR2 YDEGEE. CDR3 coding DNA: TGTGCCAGCAGCTTGGGCCGGGTTTACTTGCAGGGTACGCAGTATTTT. It translates to CASSLGRVYLQGTQYF.

The chain's CDR3 is CASSPPTGLNNEQFF. The CDR3 nucleotides are TGTGCCAGCAGCCCCCCGACAGGTCTTAACAATGAGCAGTTCTTC. This chain connects TRBV11-1 to TRBJ2-1, with D possibly being TRBD1 (6 bases). The V gene's germline CDR1 is SGHAT and CDR2 FQDESV (reference sequence). Trimming shortened V by 5 bases and J by 5 bases, and 16 bases separated the two germline ends. CDR3 length equals 15 residues. Supplemented by reference TRBV11-1 and TRBJ2-1, the full variable domain reads EAEVAQSPRYKITEKSQAVAFWCDPISGHATLYWYRQILGQGPELLVQFQDESVVDDSQLPKDRFSAERLKGVDSTLKIQPAELGDSAMYLCASSPPTGLNNEQFFGPGTRLTVL.

The genes are TRBV5-8 and TRBJ2-1; 8 nucleotides match TRBD2. The CDR3 has 15 amino acids. Germline lookup yields CDR1 SGHTS and CDR2 YDEGEE. V lost 2 bases to trimming and J lost 0 bases; unmatched junction nucleotides: 1. The CDR3 nucleotides are TGTGCCAGCAGCTTACGGGGGGGCTCCTACAATGAGCAGTTCTTC. This encodes CASSLRGGSYNEQFF.

The chain is built from TRBV9 and TRBJ2-1, with 10 bases aligning to TRBD2. CDR3 length: 15 residues. J gave up 7 bases and V 2 bases, and 6 bases lay outside the gene matches. The germline gives CDR1 SGDLS, CDR2 YYNGEE. The CDR3 nucleotides are TGTGCCAGCAGCGTGGGACTAGCGCCTATTAATGAGCAGTTCTTC. Its translation: CASSVGLAPINEQFF.

The chain uses TRBV2 and TRBJ2-7, with 7 bases matching TRBD1. The CDR3 spans 14 residues. Germline V gene data show CDR1 as SNHLY and CDR2 as FYNNEI. V shed 2 bases, J shed 6 bases, and the junction held 7 bases outside the gene matches. This CDR3 reads CASSEIRQGGEQYF. The CDR3 bases are TGTGCCAGCAGTGAAATTCGACAGGGCGGCGAGCAGTACTTC.

The chain couples TRBV9 to TRBJ2-2; no firm D call. Trimming took off 2 bases at V and 2 bases at J, with 4 bases between the two ends. CDR3 length equals 13 residues. Germline V lookup: CDR1 SGDLS, CDR2 YYNGEE. CDR3 loop: CASSVSNTGELFF. The CDR3 bases are TGTGCCAGCAGCGTGAGTAACACCGGGGAGCTGTTTTTT.

The chain uses TRBV19 and TRBJ2-5, with D perhaps TRBD1 or TRBD2 (5 bases each). The CDR3 loop spans 15 amino acids. Germline CDR1 is LNHDA and CDR2 is SQIVND (reference sequence). Trimming left V 1 base short and J 2 bases short, with 11 bases between. The CDR3 region has the DNA TGTGCCAGTAGTATAGTCTGGGACCTACAAGAGACCCAGTACTTC. Translated: CASSIVWDLQETQYF.

The rearrangement joins TRBV7-6 to TRBJ2-1; weak D call: TRBD1 (5 bases). V lost 5 bases, J lost 0 bases, and 14 bases lay in between. The CDR3 contains 16 residues. Germline CDR1 SGHVS, CDR2 FNYEAQ. CDR3 nucleotides: TGTGCCAGCAGCCCCCAGGGTGCCAGCTCCTACAATGAGCAGTTCTTC. Its translation is CASSPQGASSYNEQFF.

In its sample, this clone was seen a few times. The CDR3 loop is CASSQDGDEQYF. CDR3 coding DNA: TGTGCCAGCAGCCAGGATGGTGACGAGCAGTACTTC. The gene calls are TRBV11-3 and TRBJ2-7; no firm D call. CDR1 and CDR2 from the germline V gene are SGHNT and YENEEA. V lost 5 bases to trimming and J lost 5 bases, with 10 bases between them. The CDR3 contains 12 residues.